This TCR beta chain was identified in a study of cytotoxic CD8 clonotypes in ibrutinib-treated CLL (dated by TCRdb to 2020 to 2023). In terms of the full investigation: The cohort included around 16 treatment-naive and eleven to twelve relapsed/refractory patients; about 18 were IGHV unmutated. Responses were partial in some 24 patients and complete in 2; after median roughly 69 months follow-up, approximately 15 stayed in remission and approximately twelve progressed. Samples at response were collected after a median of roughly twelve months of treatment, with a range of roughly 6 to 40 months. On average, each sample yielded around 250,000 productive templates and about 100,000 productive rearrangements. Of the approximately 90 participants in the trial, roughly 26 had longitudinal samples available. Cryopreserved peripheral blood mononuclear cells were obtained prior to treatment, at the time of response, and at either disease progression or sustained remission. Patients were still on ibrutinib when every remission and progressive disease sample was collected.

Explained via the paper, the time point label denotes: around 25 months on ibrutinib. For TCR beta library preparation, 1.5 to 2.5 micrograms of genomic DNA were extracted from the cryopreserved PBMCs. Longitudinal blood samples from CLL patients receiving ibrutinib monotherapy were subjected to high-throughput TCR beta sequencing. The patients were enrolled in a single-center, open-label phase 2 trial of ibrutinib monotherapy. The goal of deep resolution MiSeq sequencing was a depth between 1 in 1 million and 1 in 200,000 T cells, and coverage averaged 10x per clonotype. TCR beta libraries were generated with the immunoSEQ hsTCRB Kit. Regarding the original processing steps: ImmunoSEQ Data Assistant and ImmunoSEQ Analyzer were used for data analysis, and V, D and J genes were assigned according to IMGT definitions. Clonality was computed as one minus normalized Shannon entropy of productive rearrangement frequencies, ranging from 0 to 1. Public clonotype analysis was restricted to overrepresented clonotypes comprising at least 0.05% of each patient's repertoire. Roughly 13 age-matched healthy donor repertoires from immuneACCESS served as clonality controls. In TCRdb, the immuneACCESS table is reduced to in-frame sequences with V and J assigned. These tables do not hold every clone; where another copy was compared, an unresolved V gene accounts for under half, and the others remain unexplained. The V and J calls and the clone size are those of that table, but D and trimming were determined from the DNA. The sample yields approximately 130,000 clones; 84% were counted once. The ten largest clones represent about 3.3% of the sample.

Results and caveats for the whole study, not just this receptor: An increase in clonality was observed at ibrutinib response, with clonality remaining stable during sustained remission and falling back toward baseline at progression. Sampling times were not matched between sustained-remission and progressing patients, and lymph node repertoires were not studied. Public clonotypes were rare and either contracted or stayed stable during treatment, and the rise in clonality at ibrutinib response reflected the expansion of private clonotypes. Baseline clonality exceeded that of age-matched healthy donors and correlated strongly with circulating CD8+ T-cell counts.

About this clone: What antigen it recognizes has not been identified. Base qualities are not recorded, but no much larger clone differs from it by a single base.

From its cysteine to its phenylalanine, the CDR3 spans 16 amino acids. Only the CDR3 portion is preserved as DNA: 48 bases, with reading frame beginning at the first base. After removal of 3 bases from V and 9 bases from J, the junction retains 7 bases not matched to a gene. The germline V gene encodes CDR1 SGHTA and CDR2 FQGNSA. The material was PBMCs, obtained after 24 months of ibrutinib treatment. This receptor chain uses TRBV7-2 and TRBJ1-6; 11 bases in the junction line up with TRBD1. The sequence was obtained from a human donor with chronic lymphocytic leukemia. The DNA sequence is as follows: TGTGCCAGCAGCTTCCGGACAGGACAGGGGGCTTCACCCCTCCACTTT. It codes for CASSFRTGQGASPLHF.